The present T cell receptor (beta chain) was sequenced within a study of T cell repertoires in cytomegalovirus infection. Across the study: A matching HLA type, together with CMV infection, was signaled by public TCR beta signatures.

Worth noting for this clonotype: The antigen is not known.

With 1 base clipped from V and 7 bases from J, the junction kept 4 bases outside the gene matches. This CDR3 comprises 15 residues. TCRdb re-analysed the reads in MiXCR, keeping a single row per CDR3 protein. The data hold about half a million distinct CDR3 sequences, with about 33% observed a single time. The sample here was cultured PBMCs, taken from culture after CMV antigen stimulation. The TCR sequence derives from a human donor in good health (CMV status not recorded). Some clones in this sample may be carry-over from other donors' samples. This sequence joins TRBV12-3 or TRBV12-4 and TRBJ1-6; 7 bases map to TRBD1. The CDR3, as DNA: TGTGCCAGCAGTTTAGATGCGACAGGGAATTCACCCCTCCACTTT. As protein: CASSLDATGNSPLHF.